This record covers a single T cell receptor beta chain. Its specificity is unknown. This entry is derived from a study of CD8 T cells in Susac syndrome. Random hexamers were used to reverse transcribe 0.5 to 1 ug of RNA. Across 54 Vbeta and 13 Jbeta, TCR beta CDR3 was amplified with immunoSEQ multiplex PCR. TCRdb fed the immunoSEQ multiplex PCR reads into MiXCR, producing one record per CDR3 protein. The sample consists of under 550,000 distinct CDR3 sequences, roughly 85% of them appearing once. Study outcomes and limitations: As the study acknowledged, the number of individuals in its TCR sequencing and HLA analysis was relatively small.

CD8+ and CD4+ T cells circulating in blood were sequenced for TCR beta. The authors negatively isolated CD8+ and CD4+ T cells and FACS-enriched TEMRA cells. The source material was CD8+ T cells from PBMCs. The TCR originated in a human donor with multiple sclerosis.

This CDR3 reads CASSSAGNTEAFF. The CDR3 DNA sequence: TGTGCCAGCAGTTCCGCCGGGAACACTGAAGCTTTCTTT. V usage is TRBV6-5 and J usage is TRBJ1-1; D gene ambiguous. Trimming stripped 4 bases from V and 1 base from J, with 7 bases between. The germline CDR1 and CDR2 sequences are MNHEY and SVGAGI. The length of the CDR3 is 13 residues.